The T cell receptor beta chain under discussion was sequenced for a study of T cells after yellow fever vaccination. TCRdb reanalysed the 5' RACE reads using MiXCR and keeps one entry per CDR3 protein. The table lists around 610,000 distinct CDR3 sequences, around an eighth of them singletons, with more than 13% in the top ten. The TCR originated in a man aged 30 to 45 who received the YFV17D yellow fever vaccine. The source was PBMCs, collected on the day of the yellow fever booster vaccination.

DNA of the CDR3: TGTGCCAGCAGCTCTTCGGCGGGAGGCACAGATACGCAGTATTTT. Protein product: CASSSSAGGTDTQYF. The chain is built from TRBV5-8 and TRBJ2-3, with 7 positions matching TRBD2. V lost 3 bases and J lost 1; bases outside the gene matches: 5. The germline CDR1 and CDR2 sequences are SGHTS and YDEGEE. The CDR3 is 15 residues long.